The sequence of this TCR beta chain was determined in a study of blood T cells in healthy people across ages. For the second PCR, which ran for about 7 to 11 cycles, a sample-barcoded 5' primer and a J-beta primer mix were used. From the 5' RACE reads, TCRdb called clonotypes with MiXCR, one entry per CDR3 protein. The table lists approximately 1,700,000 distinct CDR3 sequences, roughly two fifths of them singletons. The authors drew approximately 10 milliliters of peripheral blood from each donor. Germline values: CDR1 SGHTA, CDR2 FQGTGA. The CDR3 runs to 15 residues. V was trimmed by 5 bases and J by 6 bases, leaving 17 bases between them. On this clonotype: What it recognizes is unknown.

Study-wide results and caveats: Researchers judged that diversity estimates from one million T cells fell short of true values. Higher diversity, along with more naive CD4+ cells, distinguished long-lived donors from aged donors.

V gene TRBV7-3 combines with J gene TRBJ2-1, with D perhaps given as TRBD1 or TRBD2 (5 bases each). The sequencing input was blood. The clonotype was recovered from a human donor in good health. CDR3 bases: TGTGCCAGCAGCCAAGGTGCCGGGACGAGCAATGAGCAGTTCTTC. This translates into CASSQGAGTSNEQFF.